The 23 T cell receptor beta chains listed next were all sequenced from one sample in a study of control samples from healthy donors and cancer patients. The method was immunoSEQ multiplex PCR; TCRdb's version includes in-frame clones alone and lacks a portion of them. Found here are just under 80,000 clones, about 90% of them singletons; the top ten hold 1.9%. The sequenced sample consisted of PBMCs. Receptors originate from a woman aged 55-69 years with head and neck cancer.

The rearrangement uses TRBV7-9 and TRBJ1-6; TRBD1 is a possible D gene (5 bases). CDR1 is SEHNR and CDR2 is FQNEAQ in the germline V gene (reference sequence). This CDR3 region has 13 residues. Trimming took off 5 bases at V and 8 bases at J, with 10 bases between the two ends. CDR3 protein: CASSREQDSPLHF. The CDR3 DNA is TGTGCCAGCAGCAGGGAACAGGATTCACCCCTCCACTTT.

The chain has TRBV5-4 and TRBJ2-7; possibly TRBD2 for D (6 bases). Trimming shortened V by 0 bases and J by 4 bases, and 14 bases separated the two germline ends. The length of the CDR3 is 15 residues. From germline, CDR1 is SGHNT and CDR2 YYREEE (reference sequence). The CDR3 sequence is CASSLAAGLAYEQYF. The CDR3 DNA reads as TGTGCCAGCAGCTTGGCGGCAGGTCTAGCGTACGAGCAGTACTTC.

The V gene is TRBV11-3, the J gene TRBJ1-1, with a tentative D call TRBD1 (6 bases). The germline V gene has CDR1 SGHNT and CDR2 YENEEA. Trimming took 6 bases from V and 3 from J, leaving 20 bases between them. This CDR3 comprises 16 residues. The CDR3 DNA sequence: TGTGCCAGCAGTCCAAGTGGCGGGGGGGCGGACACTGAAGCTTTCTTT. It specifies CASSPSGGGADTEAFF.

The chain carries TRBV6-5 and TRBJ2-3; TRBD1 agrees at 8 bases. Germline V CDR1 and CDR2: MNHEY, SVGAGI. V dropped 8 bases and J dropped 3; count of bases not matched to a gene: 4. CDR3 length: 13 residues. CDR3 sequence: CASRGQGTDTQYF. For the CDR3, the DNA is TGTGCCAGCCGCGGACAGGGTACAGATACGCAGTATTTT.

J is TRBJ2-4 and V is TRBV6-2 or TRBV6-3, with TRBD1 as a possible D gene (5 bases). With 2 bases removed from V and 2 bases from J, the gap between germline ends came to 16 bases. This CDR3 is 17 amino acids long. CDR1 and CDR2 from the germline V gene are MNHEY and SVGEGT. In DNA form, the CDR3 reads TGTGCCAGCAGTTACATCCGGCAGGGCTCATCCAAAAACATTCAGTACTTC. This codes for CASSYIRQGSSKNIQYF.

The V and J genes are TRBV7-6 and TRBJ2-7; D perhaps matches TRBD2 (6 bases). Germline CDR1 reads SGHVS; CDR2 reads FNYEAQ. CDR3 length: 16 residues. V lost 2 bases and J 6 bases, leaving 20 bases between the germline ends. The CDR3 bases are TGTGCCAGCAGCTTAAGCACCGGGACTTGGGTCGTCGAGCAGTACTTC. Translated: CASSLSTGTWVVEQYF.

J is TRBJ2-1 and V is TRBV11-2, with D perhaps given as TRBD1 or TRBD2 (7 bases each). Trimming took off 5 bases at V and 3 bases at J, with 14 bases between the two ends. The CDR3 is made up of 15 amino acids. Germline V CDR1 and CDR2: SGHAT, FQNNGV. The CDR3 region is CASSPQGGFYNEQFF. The CDR3 nucleotides are TGTGCCAGCAGCCCTCAGGGGGGGTTCTACAATGAGCAGTTCTTC.

The V gene is TRBV6-4, the J gene TRBJ1-6; D remains ambiguous. The CDR3 totals 15 residues. CDR1 MRHNA and CDR2 SNTAGT come from the germline V gene. Trimming removed 6 bases at V and 9 bases at J, with 18 bases between. CDR3 in DNA: TGTGCCAGCAGCCTTACGGAGGCCATTGCTTCACCCCTCCACTTT. Protein sequence: CASSLTEAIASPLHF.

The chain is built from TRBV7-9 and TRBJ2-1, with TRBD2 identical over 12 bases. The J segment lost 4 bases and the V segment lost 2 bases, leaving 9 bases of the junction unmatched. The CDR3 totals 18 residues. Germline V lookup: CDR1 SEHNR, CDR2 FQNEAQ (reference sequence). Written as DNA, the CDR3 is TGTGCCAGCAGCTTATATACTAGCGGGAGGAACTCTTACAATGAGCAGTTCTTC. It encodes CASSLYTSGRNSYNEQFF. Full variable domain (missing parts from reference TRBV7-9 and TRBJ2-1): DTGVSQNPRHKITKRGQNVTFRCDPISEHNRLYWYRQTLGQGPEFLTYFQNEAQLEKSRLLSDRFSAERPKGSFSTLEIQRTEQGDSAMYLCASSLYTSGRNSYNEQFFGPGTRLTVL.

The J gene is TRBJ2-5, the V gene TRBV3-1 (or the pseudogene TRBV3-2), with a tentative D call TRBD1 (6 bases). The CDR3 runs to 16 residues. The germline V gene has CDR1 LGHDT and CDR2 YNNKEL (reference sequence). Trimming pared 4 bases from V and 2 bases from J, leaving 17 bases between. The CDR3 DNA follows: TGTGCCAGCAGCCCCACCGGACAGTTCACGCAAGAGACCCAGTACTTC. Translating gives CASSPTGQFTQETQYF.

The CDR3 loop is CASSLGGSSLDTIYF. CDR3 coding DNA: TGTGCCAGCAGCTTAGGGGGATCTTCCTTAGACACCATATATTTT. The V call is TRBV7-6, the J call TRBJ1-3; D not certain. The CDR3 length is 15 residues. CDR1 and CDR2 from the germline V gene are SGHVS and FNYEAQ. V shed 1 base and J shed 8 bases, with 15 bases lying between them.

CDR3 sequence (DNA): TGCGCCAGCAGCCAAGATCGGCCTAGCGGCATTTACGAGCAGTACTTC. Amino acid sequence: CASSQDRPSGIYEQYF. This chain links TRBV4-1 with TRBJ2-7; 7 bases align to TRBD2. Germline V gives CDR1 MGHRA, CDR2 YSYEKL. Trimming cost V 0 bases and J 4 bases; bases outside gene matches: 9. This CDR3 spans 16 amino acids.

J is TRBJ2-3 and V is TRBV30; 8 nucleotides match TRBD1. CDR1 is GTSNPN, CDR2 SVGIG, per germline (reference sequence). The CDR3 runs to 15 residues. V lost 2 bases and J lost 4; bases outside the gene matches: 8. CDR3 loop: CAWSRRTGIPDTQYF. DNA of the CDR3: TGTGCCTGGAGTCGCCGGACAGGGATCCCAGATACGCAGTATTTT.

V gene TRBV6-6 combines with J gene TRBJ1-5; 7 nucleotides match TRBD1. After removal of 7 bases from V and 4 bases from J, the junction contained 7 bases not matched to a gene. This CDR3 is 14 amino acids long. Germline values: CDR1 MNHNY, CDR2 SVGAGI (reference sequence). The CDR3 spells CASNRDSSNQPQHF. CDR3 in DNA: TGTGCCAGCAACCGGGACAGCTCAAATCAGCCCCAGCATTTT.

CDR3 in amino acids: CASSKAGSGNTIYF. Written as DNA, the CDR3 is TGTGCCAGCAGCAAAGCAGGGTCTGGAAACACCATATATTTT. The rearrangement joins TRBV21-1 to TRBJ1-3. TRBV21-1 is deemed a pseudogene. The CDR3 totals 14 residues.

The chain recombines TRBV6-5 with TRBJ2-7, with a tentative D call TRBD1 (6 bases). The CDR3 has 13 amino acids. Trimming shortened V by 4 bases and J by 4 bases, and 11 bases separated the two germline ends. Germline lookup yields CDR1 MNHEY and CDR2 SVGAGI. The CDR3 spells CASSFGQPYEQYF. The CDR3 DNA is TGTGCCAGCAGTTTCGGACAGCCTTACGAGCAGTACTTC.

The chain is built from TRBV13 and TRBJ2-3, with D possibly being TRBD1 or TRBD2 (5 bases each). V was shortened by 5 bases and J by 2 bases, with 11 bases between the two germline ends. This CDR3 contains 14 residues. The germline V gene encodes CDR1 PRHDT and CDR2 FYEKMQ (reference sequence). CDR3 DNA: TGTGCCAGCAGCATGGGACCACTCACAGATACGCAGTATTTT. The encoded protein is CASSMGPLTDTQYF. Combining the CDR3 with reference TRBV13 and TRBJ2-3 gives the whole variable domain AAGVIQSPRHLIKEKRETATLKCYPIPRHDTVYWYQQGPGQDPQFLISFYEKMQSDKGSIPDRFSAQQFSDYHSELNMSSLELGDSALYFCASSMGPLTDTQYFGPGTRLTVL.

The chain combines TRBV6-6 with TRBJ2-2; no reliable D call. Germline V lookup: CDR1 MNHNY, CDR2 SVGAGI (reference sequence). Between the trimmed V and J ends, which lost 5 bases and 3 bases, there was a span of 16 bases. The CDR3 sequence is 16 residues long. The CDR3 nucleotides are TGTGCCAGCAGTAGGCGGAGTGGGATGGACACCGGGGAGCTGTTTTTT. Its translation: CASSRRSGMDTGELFF.

CDR3 in amino acids: CASSWTVRGAYEQYF. The CDR3 coding sequence is TGTGCCAGCAGCTGGACTGTGCGGGGGGCCTACGAGCAGTACTTC. This chain uses TRBV11-2 with TRBJ2-7; 8 bases match TRBD2. The V and J ends lost 4 bases and 2 bases, in that order; junction bases with no gene match: 7. The CDR3 has 15 amino acids. Germline-derived CDR1 and CDR2 are SGHAT and FQNNGV.

The chain employs TRBV6-4 and TRBJ1-6, with 7 bases lining up with TRBD1. Looked up from germline, CDR1 is MRHNA and CDR2 is SNTAGT. Germline trimming cut 0 bases from V and 7 bases from J; bases unmatched to any gene: 6. The CDR3 extends over 16 amino acids. The CDR3 is CASSDSRQGGNSPLHF. Here the CDR3 DNA reads TGTGCCAGCAGTGACTCCCGACAGGGCGGCAATTCACCCCTCCACTTT.

This chain joins TRBV5-4 and TRBJ2-2; TRBD1 is a possible D gene (5 bases). Germline V gene lookup returns CDR1 SGHNT and CDR2 YYREEE (reference sequence). V was pared by 7 bases and J by 2 bases, with 9 bases between. The CDR3 spans 13 residues. The DNA of the CDR3 is TGTGCCAGCCTCGACAGAAACACCGGGGAGCTGTTTTTT. Amino acids: CASLDRNTGELFF.

The rearrangement links TRBV28 to TRBJ2-7, with TRBD1 matching over 8 bases. This CDR3 region has 16 residues. With V trimmed by 6 bases and J by 5 bases, 15 bases remained unmatched. From germline, CDR1 is MDHEN and CDR2 SYDVKM. The chain's CDR3 is CASSELPWTGNHEQYF. The CDR3 DNA is TGTGCCAGCAGCGAGCTGCCATGGACAGGGAATCACGAGCAGTACTTC. Together with reference TRBV28 and TRBJ2-7, the CDR3 gives the full variable domain: DVKVTQSSRYLVKRTGEKVFLECVQDMDHENMFWYRQDPGLGLRLIYFSYDVKMKEKGDIPEGYSVSREKKERFSLILESASTNQTSMYLCASSELPWTGNHEQYFGPGTRLTVT.

The chain uses TRBV5-5 and TRBJ2-3; TRBD2 matches 11 bases. The germline CDR1 and CDR2 sequences are SGHKS and YYEKEE (reference sequence). The junction had 13 bases not matched to a gene; V was cut back by 0 bases and J by 4 bases. This CDR3 has 19 amino acids. CDR3: CASSLAVGTSGSGADTQYF. CDR3 nucleotides: TGTGCCAGCAGCTTGGCCGTGGGAACTAGCGGGAGCGGAGCAGATACGCAGTATTTT.